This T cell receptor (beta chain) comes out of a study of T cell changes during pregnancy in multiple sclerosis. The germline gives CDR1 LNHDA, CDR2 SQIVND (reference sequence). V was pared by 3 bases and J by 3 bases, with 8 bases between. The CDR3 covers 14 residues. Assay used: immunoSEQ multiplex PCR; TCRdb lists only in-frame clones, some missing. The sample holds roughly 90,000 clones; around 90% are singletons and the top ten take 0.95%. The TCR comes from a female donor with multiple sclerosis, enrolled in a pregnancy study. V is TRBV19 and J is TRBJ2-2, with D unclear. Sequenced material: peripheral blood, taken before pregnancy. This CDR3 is CASSMAAYTGELFF. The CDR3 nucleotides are TGTGCCAGTAGTATGGCGGCATACACCGGGGAGCTGTTTTTT.